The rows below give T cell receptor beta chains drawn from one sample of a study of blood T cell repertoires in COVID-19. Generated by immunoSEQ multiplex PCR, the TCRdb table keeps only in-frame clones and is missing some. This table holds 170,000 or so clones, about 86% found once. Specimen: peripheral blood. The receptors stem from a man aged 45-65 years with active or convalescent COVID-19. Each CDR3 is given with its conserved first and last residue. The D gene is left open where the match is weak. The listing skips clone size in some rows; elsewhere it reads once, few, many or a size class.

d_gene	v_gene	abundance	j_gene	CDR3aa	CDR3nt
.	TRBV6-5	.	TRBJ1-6	CASSLGLNNSPLHF	TGTGCCAGCAGTTTGGGCCTTAATAATTCACCCCTCCACTTT
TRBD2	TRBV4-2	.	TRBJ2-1	CASSQEMSGGADEQFF	TGTGCCAGCAGCCAAGAGATGAGCGGGGGGGCAGATGAGCAGTTCTTC
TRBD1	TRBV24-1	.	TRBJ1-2	CATSPRQGGGYTF	TGTGCCACCAGTCCAAGACAGGGTGGTGGCTACACCTTC
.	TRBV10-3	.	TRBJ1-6	CAIRPTQNSPLHF	TGTGCCATCAGGCCAACACAAAATTCACCCCTCCACTTT
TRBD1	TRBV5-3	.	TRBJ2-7	CARGGGQAKMTAYEQYF	TGTGCCAGAGGAGGGGGACAGGCTAAGATGACGGCCTACGAGCAGTACTTC
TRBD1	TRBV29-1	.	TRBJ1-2	CSTSSGTGLYGYTF	TGCAGCACTAGTTCCGGGACAGGCCTATATGGCTACACCTTC
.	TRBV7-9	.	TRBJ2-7	CASSPPGLEQYF	TGTGCCAGCAGCCCGCCGGGACTCGAGCAGTACTTC
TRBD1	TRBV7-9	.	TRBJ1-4	CASKQGFWEKLFF	TGTGCCAGCAAACAGGGGTTTTGGGAAAAACTGTTTTTT
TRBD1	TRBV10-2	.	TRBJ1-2	CASSGTGEGGYTF	TGCGCCAGCAGCGGGACAGGGGAAGGTGGCTACACCTTC
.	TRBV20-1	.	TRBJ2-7	CSAPGVGEQYF	TGCAGTGCCCCAGGGGTGGGCGAGCAGTACTTC
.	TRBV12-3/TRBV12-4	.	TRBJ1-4	CASSLVEKLFF	TGTGCCAGCAGTTTAGTAGAAAAACTGTTTTTT
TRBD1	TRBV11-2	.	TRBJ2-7	CASSLTGVHEQYF	TGTGCCAGCAGCCTGACAGGGGTACACGAGCAGTACTTC
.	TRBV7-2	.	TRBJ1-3	CASSALLGRGALGVDTIYF	TGTGCCAGCAGCGCCCTTTTGGGGAGGGGGGCGCTCGGAGTGGACACCATATATTTT
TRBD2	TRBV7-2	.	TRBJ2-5	CASSPPSGPPYQETQYF	TGTGCCAGCAGCCCACCTAGCGGGCCTCCATACCAAGAGACCCAGTACTTC
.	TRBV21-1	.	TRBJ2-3	CASSLLGLAGDQVTDTQYF	TGTGCCAGCAGCCTCCTCGGACTAGCGGGAGATCAAGTAACAGATACGCAGTATTTT
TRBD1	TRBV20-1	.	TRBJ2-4	CSAGAGTGRDIQYF	TGCAGTGCTGGTGCCGGGACAGGGAGAGACATTCAGTACTTC
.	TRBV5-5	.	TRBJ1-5	CASSAPGRNQPQHF	TGTGCCAGCAGCGCCCCGGGTCGCAATCAGCCCCAGCATTTT
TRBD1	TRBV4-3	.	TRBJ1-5	CASSQDTGAWQPQHF	TGCGCCAGCAGCCAAGATACAGGGGCTTGGCAGCCCCAGCATTTT
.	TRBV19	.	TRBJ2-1	CASSKSGNEQFF	TGTGCCAGTAGTAAATCCGGCAATGAGCAGTTCTTC
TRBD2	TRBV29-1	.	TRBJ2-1	CSVAAGTSGRYNEQFF	TGCAGCGTAGCAGCCGGGACTAGCGGGAGGTACAATGAGCAGTTCTTC
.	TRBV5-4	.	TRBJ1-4	CASSLRFVQGRGFGEKLFF	TGTGCCAGCAGCTTGCGTTTCGTACAGGGCCGAGGTTTCGGTGAAAAACTGTTTTTT
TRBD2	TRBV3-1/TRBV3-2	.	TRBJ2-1	CASSPSAGFYNEQFF	TGTGCCAGCAGCCCCTCAGCGGGATTCTACAATGAGCAGTTCTTC
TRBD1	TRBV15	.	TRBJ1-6	CATSRGGQGASPLHF	TGTGCCACCAGCAGGGGAGGACAGGGGGCTTCACCCCTCCACTTT
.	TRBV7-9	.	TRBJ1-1	CASSGQSRFSTEAFF	TGTGCCAGCAGCGGACAGAGTCGGTTCAGCACTGAAGCTTTCTTT
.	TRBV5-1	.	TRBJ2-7	CASSLEGRDEQYF	TGCGCCAGCAGCTTGGAAGGCAGGGACGAGCAGTACTTC
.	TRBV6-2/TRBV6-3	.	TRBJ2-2	CASSSLFPSGTGELFF	TGTGCCAGCAGTTCCCTTTTTCCCTCCGGCACCGGGGAGCTGTTTTTT
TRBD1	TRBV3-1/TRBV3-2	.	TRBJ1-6	CASSPDRGESPLHF	TGTGCCAGCAGCCCGGACAGGGGGGAATCACCCCTCCACTTT
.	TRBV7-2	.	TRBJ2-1	CASSWREDGEQFF	TGTGCCAGCAGCTGGAGAGAGGATGGTGAGCAGTTCTTC
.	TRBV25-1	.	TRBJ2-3	CASSAFDGTASTDTQYF	TGTGCCAGCAGTGCCTTCGACGGAACAGCTAGCACAGATACGCAGTATTTT
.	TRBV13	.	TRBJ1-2	CASSLVRGGYTF	TGTGCCAGCAGCTTAGTACGGGGTGGCTACACCTTC
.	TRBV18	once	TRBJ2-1	CASSPPTGYNEQFF	TGTGCCAGCTCACCACCGACAGGCTACAATGAGCAGTTCTTC
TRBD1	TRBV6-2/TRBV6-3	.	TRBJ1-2	CASSGFTGTGERYGYTF	TGTGCCAGCAGCGGCTTTACCGGGACAGGGGAGCGGTATGGCTACACCTTC
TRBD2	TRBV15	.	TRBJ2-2	CATGLAGAMNTGELFF	TGTGCCACGGGACTAGCGGGGGCTATGAACACCGGGGAGCTGTTTTTT
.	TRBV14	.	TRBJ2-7	CASSLPEGLGFGEQYF	TGTGCCAGCAGCCTCCCGGAGGGACTGGGTTTTGGCGAGCAGTACTTC
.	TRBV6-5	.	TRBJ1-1	CASSYEGNTEAFF	TGTGCCAGCAGTTACGAGGGGAACACTGAAGCTTTCTTT
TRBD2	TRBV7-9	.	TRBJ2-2	CASSPPRASGANTGELFF	TGTGCCAGCAGCCCCCCGAGGGCTAGCGGGGCGAACACCGGGGAGCTGTTTTTT
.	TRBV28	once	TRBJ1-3	CASSRDGLSGNTIYF	TGTGCCAGCAGCCGCGACGGACTCTCTGGAAACACCATATATTTT
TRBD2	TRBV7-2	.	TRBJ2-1	CASSLAELATNEQFF	TGTGCCAGCAGCTTAGCCGAACTAGCGACTAATGAGCAGTTCTTC
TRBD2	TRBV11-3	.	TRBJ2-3	CASSSGGGTDTQYF	TGTGCCAGCAGCTCCGGGGGGGGCACAGATACGCAGTATTTT
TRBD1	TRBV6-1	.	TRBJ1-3	CASSEPGTALVTIYF	TGTGCCAGCAGTGAACCAGGGACAGCCTTAGTCACCATATATTTT
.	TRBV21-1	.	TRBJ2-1	CASSKARQHNEQFF	TGTGCCAGCAGCAAAGCGCGGCAGCACAATGAGCAGTTCTTC